A selection of T cell receptor beta chains follows, all from one sample in a study of T cell responses to AZD1222 COVID-19 vaccine. Assay used: immunoSEQ multiplex PCR; TCRdb lists only in-frame clones, some missing. There are 100,000 to 150,000 clones in the sample; more than 80% occur only once, and around 1.5% lies in the top ten. Source: peripheral blood, taken on day 0 of AZD1222 vaccination. The receptors were gathered from an adult in good health. Each CDR3 is given with its conserved first and last residue. The order of the fields is V gene, clone size, J gene, D gene, CDR3 protein, CDR3 DNA. D genes are given only for firm matches. Some rows have no size entry. The others give once, few or many, or a class for an expanded clone.

TRBV20-1,NA,TRBJ2-7,NA,CSARDNAEQYF,TGCAGTGCTAGAGATAATGCCGAGCAGTACTTC
TRBV10-1,NA,TRBJ2-3,NA,CASSGSGTRGTDTQYF,TGCGCCAGCAGTGGCTCCGGGACTCGCGGCACAGATACGCAGTATTTT
TRBV18,NA,TRBJ1-5,NA,CASSPPGGSNQPQHF,TGTGCCAGCTCACCACCGGGGGGGAGCAATCAGCCCCAGCATTTT
TRBV6-5,NA,TRBJ2-1,NA,CASSRSGIQQFF,TGTGCCAGCAGCCGATCAGGGATACAGCAGTTCTTC
TRBV28,NA,TRBJ1-2,NA,CASTPSGSYGYTF,TGTGCCAGCACCCCAAGTGGGAGCTATGGCTACACCTTC
TRBV27,NA,TRBJ2-1,TRBD2,CASSLTTSGYNEQFF,TGTGCCAGCAGTTTAACTACTAGCGGCTACAATGAGCAGTTCTTC
TRBV30,NA,TRBJ1-2,NA,CAWQSPWGEPYGYTF,TGTGCCTGGCAAAGCCCCTGGGGAGAACCATATGGCTACACCTTC
TRBV12-3/TRBV12-4,few,TRBJ2-2,NA,CAGSRGAGELFF,TGTGCCGGGTCTAGGGGGGCCGGGGAGCTGTTTTTT
TRBV27,NA,TRBJ1-1,NA,CASSKNTEAFF,TGTGCCAGCAGTAAGAACACTGAAGCTTTCTTT
TRBV2,NA,TRBJ2-2,NA,CASRRALAGELFF,TGTGCCAGCCGCAGGGCGCTGGCCGGGGAGCTGTTTTTT
TRBV5-1,NA,TRBJ1-1,NA,CASSFTGHANTEAFF,TGCGCCAGCAGCTTCACCGGACACGCGAACACTGAAGCTTTCTTT
TRBV7-9,NA,TRBJ2-7,NA,CASSLGDTSLYEQYF,TGTGCCAGCAGCTTAGGGGACACCTCCCTCTACGAGCAGTACTTC
TRBV18,NA,TRBJ1-4,NA,CASSLGQVGEKLFF,TGTGCCAGCTCACTTGGGCAGGTTGGTGAAAAACTGTTTTTT
TRBV28,NA,TRBJ2-1,TRBD2,CASSLPSGRALYNEQFF,TGTGCCAGCAGTTTGCCTAGCGGGAGGGCCCTCTACAATGAGCAGTTCTTC
TRBV15,NA,TRBJ2-7,NA,CATSRERLYEQYF,TGTGCCACCAGCAGAGAGAGACTATACGAGCAGTACTTC
TRBV5-4,once,TRBJ2-5,NA,CASSWGAVFQETQYF,TGTGCCAGCAGCTGGGGGGCGGTCTTTCAAGAGACCCAGTACTTC
TRBV3-1/TRBV3-2,NA,TRBJ1-4,NA,CASSRGGDYSAKLFF,TGTGCCAGCAGCCGCGGCGGCGACTACAGCGCAAAACTGTTTTTT
TRBV27,NA,TRBJ1-4,NA,CASSQFQGHEKLFF,TGTGCCAGCAGTCAGTTCCAGGGTCATGAAAAACTGTTTTTT
TRBV6-4,NA,TRBJ1-3,NA,CATPDSGNTIYF,TGTGCCACTCCGGACTCTGGAAACACCATATATTTT
TRBV2,few,TRBJ1-4,NA,CASSVGVDPGKLFF,TGTGCCAGCAGTGTGGGGGTGGATCCGGGAAAACTGTTTTTT
TRBV19,NA,TRBJ1-5,TRBD1,CASRRTGDNQPQHF,TGTGCCAGCAGGCGGACAGGGGACAATCAGCCCCAGCATTTT
TRBV14,NA,TRBJ1-2,NA,CASSQGSRKYGYTF,TGTGCCAGCAGCCAAGGATCACGGAAATATGGCTACACCTTC
TRBV5-4,NA,TRBJ2-7,TRBD2,CASSASSGGYFEQYF,TGTGCCAGCAGCGCCTCTAGCGGGGGCTACTTCGAGCAGTACTTC
TRBV25-1,few,TRBJ1-2,NA,CASSEPGTGGYTF,TGTGCCAGCAGTGAACCAGGAACGGGTGGCTACACCTTC
TRBV2,NA,TRBJ1-6,NA,CASSSGPAASPLHF,TGTGCCAGCAGCTCCGGACCAGCGGCTTCACCCCTCCACTTT
TRBV7-9,NA,TRBJ2-1,NA,CASSLPQGYNEQFF,TGTGCCAGCAGCTTACCTCAGGGATACAATGAGCAGTTCTTC
TRBV13,NA,TRBJ2-2,NA,CASSLEGAGRTGELFF,TGTGCCAGCAGCTTAGAAGGGGCAGGGCGTACCGGGGAGCTGTTTTTT
TRBV9,NA,TRBJ2-3,TRBD2,CASSVGEAGAGDTQYF,TGTGCCAGCAGCGTCGGTGAGGCGGGAGCTGGCGATACGCAGTATTTT
TRBV19,NA,TRBJ2-1,NA,CASRLTADPYNEQFF,TGTGCCAGTAGACTAACAGCCGACCCTTACAATGAGCAGTTCTTC
TRBV11-2,NA,TRBJ1-1,NA,CASSPQGTSTEAFF,TGTGCCAGCAGCCCACAGGGTACCAGCACTGAAGCTTTCTTT
TRBV5-6,NA,TRBJ2-7,TRBD1,CASSDSTGGLGQYF,TGTGCCAGCAGCGATTCGACAGGGGGCTTAGGGCAGTACTTC
TRBV5-1,NA,TRBJ2-7,NA,CASSSGTLAYEQYF,TGCGCCAGCAGCTCCGGGACGTTAGCCTACGAGCAGTACTTC
TRBV19,NA,TRBJ2-5,NA,CASSIGGPRGETQYF,TGTGCCAGTAGTATAGGGGGACCCCGGGGGGAGACCCAGTACTTC
TRBV27,NA,TRBJ2-3,TRBD1,CASSYGTGGTDTQYF,TGTGCCAGCAGTTACGGGACAGGGGGCACAGATACGCAGTATTTT
TRBV19,NA,TRBJ2-1,TRBD2,CASGTSGSSYNEQFF,TGTGCCAGTGGCACTAGCGGTAGCTCCTACAATGAGCAGTTCTTC
TRBV5-1,few,TRBJ1-2,NA,CASRRGEDYGYTF,TGCGCCAGCAGGCGTGGCGAGGACTATGGCTACACCTTC
TRBV12-3/TRBV12-4,NA,TRBJ2-7,NA,CASRQGHEQYF,TGTGCCAGTCGCCAGGGCCACGAGCAGTACTTC
TRBV23-1,NA,TRBJ2-7,TRBD2,CASSCWGRRTFLAGDPYEQYF,TGCGCCAGCAGTTGTTGGGGACGGCGGACCTTTCTAGCGGGGGACCCCTACGAGCAGTACTTC
TRBV2,NA,TRBJ2-7,TRBD1,CASGQGYETYEQYF,TGTGCCAGCGGACAGGGTTATGAGACCTACGAGCAGTACTTC
TRBV4-2,NA,TRBJ1-1,NA,CASSQGQNTEAFF,TGTGCCAGCAGCCAAGGTCAGAACACTGAAGCTTTCTTT
TRBV6-2/TRBV6-3,NA,TRBJ2-7,NA,CASSSRLRSYEQYF,TGTGCCAGCAGCTCGCGACTCCGCTCCTACGAGCAGTACTTC
TRBV3-1/TRBV3-2,NA,TRBJ2-1,TRBD2,CASSPRGAGGKTYNEQFF,TGTGCCAGCAGCCCCCGTGGAGCGGGAGGCAAAACCTACAATGAGCAGTTCTTC
TRBV3-1/TRBV3-2,NA,TRBJ2-7,NA,CASSQVLGDEQYF,TGTGCCAGCAGCCAAGTACTAGGGGACGAGCAGTACTTC
TRBV25-1,NA,TRBJ2-5,NA,CASSEYRHRAAETQYF,TGTGCCAGCAGTGAATATAGGCACAGGGCTGCAGAGACCCAGTACTTC